The 2 T cell receptor beta chains below were found in one sample sequenced in a study of identical twins. TCRdb recomputed calls from the 5' RACE reads with MiXCR, one row per CDR3 protein. The table has about 530,000 distinct CDR3 sequences, 20% to 25% seen once. This sample was shared with a second study, whose subject was yellow fever vaccine responses in identical twins.

Source material: CD4+ T cells sorted from blood. These receptors all come from a woman aged 18 to 35 in good health.

The rearrangement uses TRBV3-1 and TRBJ2-2, with a weak D call TRBD1 (6 bases). V lost 4 bases to trimming and J lost 0 bases, with 12 bases between them. The CDR3 consists of 16 residues. Germline-derived CDR1 and CDR2 are LGHDT and YNNKEL (reference sequence). CDR3 protein: CASSLRTAANTGELFF. The CDR3 DNA is TGTGCCAGCAGCCTCAGGACAGCTGCGAACACCGGGGAGCTGTTTTTT.

This clonotype was observed a handful of times. The V gene is TRBV28, the J gene TRBJ1-5; D is uncertain. This CDR3 contains 11 residues. Germline-derived CDR1 and CDR2 are MDHEN and SYDVKM. V lost 5 bases to trimming and J lost 5 bases, with 4 bases between them. The CDR3 DNA is TGTGCCAGCAGTACAGATCAGCCCCAGCATTTT. As protein: CASSTDQPQHF.